This TCR beta chain comes out of a study of response to subunit inactivated influenza vaccine. CDR1 and CDR2 (germline): GTSNPN, SVGIG (reference sequence). This CDR3 is built from 13 residues. The junction had 7 bases not matched to a gene; V was cut back by 5 bases and J by 4 bases. Each CDR3 protein gets one entry after TCRdb re-called the RT-PCR reads with MiXCR. The repertoire holds some 800,000 distinct CDR3 sequences, with approximately 21% as singletons. Whole-study findings and limits: Few additional T cells are recruited per seasonal influenza vaccination, authors suggested.

This clonotype was observed a handful of times. The antigen is not known. The TCR was taken from a man in his forties or fifties who received an inactivated influenza vaccine. Source: PBMCs from blood, taken roughly 5 days after vaccination. The J gene is TRBJ2-7, the V gene TRBV30; 8 positions agree with TRBD2. The CDR3 DNA follows: TGTGCCTGGCAACGGGAGGGCCGATACGAGCAGTACTTC. Its protein product is CAWQREGRYEQYF.